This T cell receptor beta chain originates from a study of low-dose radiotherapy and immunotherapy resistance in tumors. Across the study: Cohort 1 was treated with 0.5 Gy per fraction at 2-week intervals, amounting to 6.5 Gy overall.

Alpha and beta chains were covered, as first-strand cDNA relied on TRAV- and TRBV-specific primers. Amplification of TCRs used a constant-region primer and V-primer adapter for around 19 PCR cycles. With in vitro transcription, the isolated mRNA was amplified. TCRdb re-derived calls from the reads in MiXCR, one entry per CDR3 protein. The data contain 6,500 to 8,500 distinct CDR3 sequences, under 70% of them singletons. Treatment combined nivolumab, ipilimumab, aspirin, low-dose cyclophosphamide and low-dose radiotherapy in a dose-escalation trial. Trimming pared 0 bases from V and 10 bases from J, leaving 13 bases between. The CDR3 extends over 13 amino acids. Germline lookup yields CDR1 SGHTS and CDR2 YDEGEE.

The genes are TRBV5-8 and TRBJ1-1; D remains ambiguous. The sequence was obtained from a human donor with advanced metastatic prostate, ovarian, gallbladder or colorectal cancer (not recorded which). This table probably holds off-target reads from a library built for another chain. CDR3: CASSLGSQERAFF. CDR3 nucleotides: TGTGCCAGCAGCTTGGGGTCCCAAGAGCGAGCTTTCTTT. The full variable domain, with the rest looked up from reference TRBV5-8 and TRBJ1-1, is EAGVTQSPTHLIKTRGQQATLRCSPISGHTSVYWYQQALGLGLQFLLWYDEGEERNRGNFPPRFSGRQFPNYSSELNVNALELEDSALYLCASSLGSQERAFFGQGTRLTVV.